The entry below describes one TCR beta chain. Its antigen is undetermined. The data were obtained in a study of cytomegalovirus exposure and HLA in healthy donors. Regarding the study as a whole: Another analysis was done later, and it associated approximately 18,000 TCR beta sequences with HLA alleles at 0.05 false discovery rate.

With 60 Vbeta and 13 Jbeta primers, the PCR was carried out. Method: immunoSEQ multiplex PCR; TCRdb's copy keeps in-frame clones and lacks some. The sample has more than 120,000 clones, 80% seen once; the top ten hold under 3.5%. Unrecorded immune exposure was likely among donors, who were nominally healthy when sampled. The CDR3 spans 15 residues. From germline, CDR1 is MGHRA and CDR2 YSYEKL. Trimming took 0 bases from V and 7 from J; bases not matched to a gene: 9. V usage is TRBV4-1 and J usage is TRBJ2-7; 7 nucleotides line up with TRBD1. The sequence derives from a woman aged 30 to 39 in good health and CMV-seronegative. Specimen: PBMCs. CDR3 DNA sequence: TGCGCCAGCAGCCAAGAGTCCCAGGGGGTTTGGGAGCAGTACTTC. Its translation is CASSQESQGVWEQYF.